These 29 T cell receptor beta chains were all obtained from the same sample, sequenced in a study of technical replicates of blood from several donors. TCRdb keeps only in-frame clones here, not all; method: immunoSEQ multiplex PCR. Of more than 80,000 clones detected, 96% appear once; the ten largest clones hold 0.3% to 0.35%. Sequencing input: T cells isolated from PBMCs. The source of these receptors is a human donor in good health.

The chain joins TRBV13 to TRBJ2-7; 11 bases are a match to TRBD1. The CDR3 spans 15 residues. Germline lookup yields CDR1 PRHDT and CDR2 FYEKMQ (reference sequence). Trimming removed 4 bases from V and 4 bases from J; junction bases left unmatched: 6. CDR3 sequence reads: CASSSRGQGVYEQYF. The CDR3 bases are TGTGCCAGCAGCTCGAGGGGACAGGGGGTTTACGAGCAGTACTTC. Combining the CDR3 with reference TRBV13 and TRBJ2-7 gives the whole variable domain AAGVIQSPRHLIKEKRETATLKCYPIPRHDTVYWYQQGPGQDPQFLISFYEKMQSDKGSIPDRFSAQQFSDYHSELNMSSLELGDSALYFCASSSRGQGVYEQYFGPGTRLTVT.

The rearrangement links TRBV5-5 to TRBJ1-5; TRBD1 is a possible D gene (5 bases). Trimming removed 0 bases from V and 3 bases from J, with 10 bases in between. The CDR3 consists of 15 residues. Germline-derived CDR1 and CDR2 are SGHKS and YYEKEE (reference sequence). The chain's CDR3 is CASSLAGFLNQPQHF. CDR3 DNA: TGTGCCAGCAGCTTGGCAGGGTTCCTCAATCAGCCCCAGCATTTT.

The table lists this clone with a few counts. The V gene is TRBV6-1, the J gene TRBJ2-1, with TRBD2 identical over 16 bases. Germline CDR1 and CDR2: MNHNS and SASEGT. The CDR3 sequence is 19 residues long. V gave up 3 bases and J gave up 8 bases; unmatched junction bases: 13. CDR3: CASSDRPMGTSGRVDEQFF. CDR3 bases: TGTGCCAGCAGTGATCGTCCTATGGGGACTAGCGGGAGGGTCGATGAGCAGTTCTTC.

The chain recombines TRBV30 with TRBJ2-7; 7 nucleotides line up with TRBD1. After removal of 4 bases from V and 0 bases from J, the junction contained 9 bases not matched to a gene. Germline values: CDR1 GTSNPN, CDR2 SVGIG (reference sequence). The CDR3 sequence is 15 residues long. The CDR3 sequence is CAWKTGKRTSYEQYF. The CDR3 coding sequence is TGTGCCTGGAAGACAGGGAAAAGGACCTCCTACGAGCAGTACTTC.

The chain combines TRBV13 with TRBJ2-7, with 8 positions matching TRBD1. The CDR3 is 13 amino acids. The germline CDR1 and CDR2 sequences are PRHDT and FYEKMQ (reference sequence). The J segment lost 5 bases and the V segment lost 7 bases, leaving 7 bases of the junction unmatched. The CDR3 bases are TGTGCCAGCATAAGACAGGGGACCGACGAGCAGTACTTC. This codes for CASIRQGTDEQYF.

Details on this clone: This sample includes further DNA sequences coding for the same CDR3. The rearrangement links TRBV9 to TRBJ2-7; D is perhaps TRBD1 (6 bases). The CDR3 consists of 11 residues. Per germline, CDR1 SGDLS and CDR2 YYNGEE. The V end lost 3 bases, the J end lost 6 bases, and 7 bases lay between the germline ends. The CDR3 region is CASSGGGEQYF. CDR3 DNA sequence: TGTGCCAGCAGCGGAGGGGGCGAGCAGTACTTC. Combining the CDR3 with reference TRBV9 and TRBJ2-7 gives the whole variable domain DSGVTQTPKHLITATGQRVTLRCSPRSGDLSVYWYQQSLDQGLQFLIQYYNGEERAKGNILERFSAQQFPDLHSELNLSSLELGDSALYFCASSGGGEQYFGPGTRLTVT.

The chain combines TRBV5-1 with TRBJ2-3; TRBD2 matches at 12 bases. Germline loops: CDR1 SGHRS, CDR2 YFSETQ. The CDR3 consists of 17 residues. Trimming at V came to 4 bases and at J to 7 bases, leaving 13 bases not matched to a gene. The CDR3 region is CASSPGILAGGENTQYF. The DNA for the CDR3 is TGCGCCAGCAGCCCTGGTATTCTAGCGGGAGGGGAAAATACGCAGTATTTT.

The chain uses TRBV7-3 and TRBJ2-3, with 12 bases fitting TRBD2. Trimming at V came to 4 bases and at J to 2 bases, leaving 10 bases not matched to a gene. Germline-derived CDR1 and CDR2 are SGHTA and FQGTGA. The CDR3 runs 18 residues. The CDR3 sequence: CASSSPLAGGPYTDTQYF. CDR3 sequence (DNA): TGTGCCAGCAGCTCCCCTCTAGCGGGAGGGCCTTACACAGATACGCAGTATTTT.

The rearrangement uses TRBV2 and TRBJ2-3; D is perhaps TRBD1 (5 bases). The CDR3 loop spans 11 amino acids. Germline assignment: CDR1 SNHLY and CDR2 FYNNEI. V dropped 10 bases and J dropped 7 bases, with 12 bases sitting between them. The CDR3 loop reads CANLQEYTQYF. For the CDR3, the DNA is TGTGCCAACCTACAGGAATATACGCAGTATTTT.

The chain employs TRBV9 and TRBJ2-1, with 7 bases fitting TRBD2. This CDR3 spans 13 amino acids. Germline V gives CDR1 SGDLS, CDR2 YYNGEE. J was trimmed by 1 base and V by 8 bases; bases with no gene match: 3. CDR3 DNA sequence: TGTGCCAGTCAGCGGGATTCCTACAATGAGCAGTTCTTC. Encoded protein: CASQRDSYNEQFF.

The rearrangement joins TRBV4-1 to TRBJ1-3; 7 nucleotides align to TRBD1. Trimming removed 0 bases from V and 6 bases from J; junction bases left unmatched: 5. This CDR3 comprises 15 residues. Germline V CDR1 and CDR2: MGHRA, YSYEKL. Written as DNA, the CDR3 is TGCGCCAGCAGCCAAGAACAGGGGTCTTTAAACACCATATATTTT. Encoded protein: CASSQEQGSLNTIYF.

V is TRBV29-1 and J is TRBJ1-2; the D is unclear. Trimming pared 3 bases from V and 6 bases from J, leaving 14 bases between. CDR1 is SQVTM, CDR2 ANQGSEA, per germline. The CDR3 runs 13 residues. CDR3 in amino acids: CSVDLLGVNGYTF. The CDR3 nucleotides are TGCAGCGTTGACCTCCTCGGGGTTAATGGCTACACCTTC. Together with reference TRBV29-1 and TRBJ1-2, the CDR3 gives the full variable domain: SAVISQKPSRDICQRGTSLTIQCQVDSQVTMMFWYRQQPGQSLTLIATANQGSEATYESGFVIDKFPISRPNLTFSTLTVSNMSPEDSSIYLCSVDLLGVNGYTFGSGTRLTVV.

The chain recombines TRBV5-1 with TRBJ1-2; weak D call: TRBD1 (6 bases). V lost 4 bases to trimming and J lost 0 bases, with 16 bases between them. Per the germline V gene, CDR1 is SGHRS and CDR2 is YFSETQ. This CDR3 has 16 residues. CDR3 DNA sequence: TGCGCCAGCAGCATGATTCCAGGGGCCACTAACTATGGCTACACCTTC. Translating it yields CASSMIPGATNYGYTF.

The chain recombines TRBV19 with TRBJ2-5, with D tentatively TRBD1 (6 bases). Germline CDR1 LNHDA, CDR2 SQIVND (reference sequence). Trimming left V 4 bases short and J 7 bases short, with 22 bases between. The CDR3 covers 16 residues. CDR3 DNA sequence: TGTGCCAGTAGTAAACTCAGGACAGACGGTTCCGGGACCCAGTACTTC. Translated, it gives CASSKLRTDGSGTQYF. Full variable domain (missing parts from reference TRBV19 and TRBJ2-5): DGGITQSPKYLFRKEGQNVTLSCEQNLNHDAMYWYRQDPGQGLRLIYYSQIVNDFQKGDIAEGYSVSREKKESFPLTVTSAQKNPTAFYLCASSKLRTDGSGTQYFGPGTRLLVL.

The chain is built from TRBV27 and TRBJ2-5; tentative D call: TRBD1 (6 bases). This CDR3 comprises 13 residues. Germline loops: CDR1 MNHEY, CDR2 SMNVEV (reference sequence). V was shortened by 5 bases and J by 2 bases, with 9 bases between the two germline ends. CDR3 residues: CASSMRGQETQYF. CDR3 DNA: TGTGCCAGCAGTATGAGGGGGCAAGAGACCCAGTACTTC.

This sequence joins TRBV7-9 and TRBJ1-1; no clear D gene. Germline CDR1 and CDR2: SEHNR and FQNEAQ (reference sequence). The CDR3 has 14 residues. V was trimmed by 5 bases and J by 1 base, leaving 11 bases between them. Here the CDR3 reads CASSPDLGNTEAFF. CDR3 DNA: TGTGCCAGCAGCCCGGACTTGGGGAACACTGAAGCTTTCTTT.

The V call is TRBV19, the J call TRBJ1-1, with D possibly matching TRBD1 (5 bases). Germline CDR1 LNHDA, CDR2 SQIVND (reference sequence). Trimming took off 9 bases at V and 3 bases at J, with 17 bases between the two ends. This CDR3 region has 14 residues. This CDR3 is CASNLGGEDTEAFF. The CDR3 coding sequence is TGTGCCAGCAATTTGGGGGGTGAGGACACTGAAGCTTTCTTT.

This clone was seen once. The rearrangement uses TRBV9 and TRBJ1-5; D gene uncertain. From germline, CDR1 is SGDLS and CDR2 YYNGEE. CDR3 length equals 15 residues. V was cut by 0 bases and J by 5 bases, with 12 bases left in between. CDR3 protein: CASSVEGRGDQPQHF. The CDR3 coding sequence is TGTGCCAGCAGCGTAGAGGGCCGGGGTGATCAGCCCCAGCATTTT.

The V and J genes are TRBV14 and TRBJ2-7; TRBD2 matches at 8 bases. The germline V gene encodes CDR1 SGHDN and CDR2 FVKESK. This CDR3 comprises 17 residues. V trimming: 6 bases; J trimming: 3 bases; junction bases outside the gene matches: 16. The CDR3 nucleotides are TGTGCCAGCAGGGGAGAACGCGCGGGAGGCCCCTACTACGAGCAGTACTTC. Amino acids: CASRGERAGGPYYEQYF.

The chain recombines TRBV6-1 with TRBJ2-3; no definite D call. The CDR3 is 15 amino acids. V lost 7 bases and J 0 bases, leaving 14 bases between the germline ends. Germline V gene lookup returns CDR1 MNHNS and CDR2 SASEGT. This CDR3 reads CASKTEPISTDTQYF. Written as DNA, the CDR3 is TGTGCCAGCAAAACGGAGCCGATTAGCACAGATACGCAGTATTTT.

The chain employs TRBV5-1 and TRBJ2-1, with TRBD2 identical over 15 bases. This CDR3 comprises 15 residues. CDR1 SGHRS and CDR2 YFSETQ come from the germline V gene. The ends lost 3 bases at V and 8 bases at J; junction bases unmatched: 3. CDR3 loop: CASSWGTSGRYEQFF. The CDR3 DNA reads TGCGCCAGCAGCTGGGGGACTAGCGGGAGGTATGAGCAGTTCTTC.

This chain uses TRBV5-4 with TRBJ2-6; 8 bases line up with TRBD1. CDR3 length equals 17 residues. Germline-derived CDR1 and CDR2 are SGHNT and YYREEE (reference sequence). With V trimmed by 2 bases and J by 0 bases, 4 bases remained unmatched. CDR3 DNA: TGTGCCAGCAGCTTAAGGGACAGGATCTCTGGGGCCAACGTCCTGACTTTC. The encoded protein is CASSLRDRISGANVLTF.

The chain couples TRBV4-2 to TRBJ2-1; 9 nucleotides match TRBD2. Germline assignment: CDR1 LGHNA and CDR2 YNFKEQ. The CDR3 covers 16 residues. Unmatched junction bases numbered 8, after V lost 4 bases and J lost 4 bases. The CDR3 loop is CASSPLAGVGYNEQFF. The CDR3 DNA reads as TGTGCCAGCAGCCCTTTAGCGGGAGTAGGTTACAATGAGCAGTTCTTC.

The DNA for the CDR3 is TGTGCCAGTATGAAGGACAGGAATGAAAAACTGTTTTTT. Translating it yields CASMKDRNEKLFF. V is TRBV19 and J is TRBJ1-4; 7 nucleotides align to TRBD1. The germline V gene has CDR1 LNHDA and CDR2 SQIVND (reference sequence). CDR3 length equals 13 residues. V was pared by 7 bases and J by 5 bases, with 4 bases of the junction left unmatched.

The chain employs TRBV6-1 and TRBJ2-7; D gene ambiguous. Per germline, CDR1 MNHNS and CDR2 SASEGT. The CDR3 consists of 11 residues. V was cut by 3 bases and J by 5 bases, with 5 bases left in between. Here the CDR3 reads CASSDFDEQYF. DNA for the CDR3: TGTGCCAGCAGTGATTTCGACGAGCAGTACTTC.

The rearrangement links TRBV6-6 to TRBJ1-3; 8 bases match TRBD1. The V gene's germline CDR1 is MNHNY and CDR2 SVGAGI (reference sequence). The CDR3 is 15 residues long. After removal of 7 bases from V and 6 bases from J, the junction contained 11 bases not matched to a gene. The CDR3 region is CASKGQGRGENTIYF. The CDR3 DNA reads as TGTGCCAGCAAAGGACAGGGCCGAGGGGAAAACACCATATATTTT.

The chain recombines TRBV6-5 with TRBJ1-1; no definite D call. Trimming shortened V by 0 bases and J by 2 bases, and 10 bases separated the two germline ends. Germline CDR1 and CDR2: MNHEY and SVGAGI. The CDR3 sequence is 15 residues long. The CDR3 nucleotides read TGTGCCAGCAGTTACTCGATGCGGGGAAACACTGAAGCTTTCTTT. Translating gives CASSYSMRGNTEAFF.

This sequence joins TRBV7-8 and TRBJ1-2, with D possibly matching TRBD1 (6 bases). CDR1 is SGHVS, CDR2 FQNEAQ, per germline. The CDR3 is made up of 18 amino acids. The germline V and J ends were trimmed by 0 bases and 0 bases, with 17 bases remaining between them. In nucleotides, the CDR3 is TGTGCCAGCAGCTTAGCGATCCATCCCAGGGGAGCTAACTATGGCTACACCTTC. This gives the protein CASSLAIHPRGANYGYTF.

V and J are TRBV5-1 and TRBJ2-1, with TRBD2 as a possible D gene (5 bases). The CDR3 has 13 amino acids. Per the germline V gene, CDR1 is SGHRS and CDR2 is YFSETQ. The ends were cut back, 5 bases at V and 1 base at J, with 7 bases in the middle. The chain's CDR3 is CASREASYNEQFF. In DNA, the CDR3 is TGCGCCAGCAGGGAGGCTTCCTACAATGAGCAGTTCTTC.